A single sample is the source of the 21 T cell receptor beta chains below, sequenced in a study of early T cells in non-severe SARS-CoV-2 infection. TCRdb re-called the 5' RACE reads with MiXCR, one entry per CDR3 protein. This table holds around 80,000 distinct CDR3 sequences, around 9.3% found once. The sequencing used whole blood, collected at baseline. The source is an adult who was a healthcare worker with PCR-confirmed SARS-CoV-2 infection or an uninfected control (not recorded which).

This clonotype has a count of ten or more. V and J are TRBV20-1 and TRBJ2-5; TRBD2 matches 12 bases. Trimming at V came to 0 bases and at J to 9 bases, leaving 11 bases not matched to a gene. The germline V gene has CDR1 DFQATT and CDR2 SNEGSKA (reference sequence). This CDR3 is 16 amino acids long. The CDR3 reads CSAREKRLAGVNAQYF. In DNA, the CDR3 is TGCAGTGCTAGAGAAAAAAGACTAGCGGGAGTTAACGCCCAGTACTTC.

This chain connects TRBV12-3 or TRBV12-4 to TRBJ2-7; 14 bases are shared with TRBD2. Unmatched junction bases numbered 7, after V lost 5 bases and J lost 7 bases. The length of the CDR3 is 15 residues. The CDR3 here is CASSTGLAGVREQYF. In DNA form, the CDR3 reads TGTGCCAGCAGTACGGGACTAGCGGGAGTGAGGGAGCAGTACTTC.

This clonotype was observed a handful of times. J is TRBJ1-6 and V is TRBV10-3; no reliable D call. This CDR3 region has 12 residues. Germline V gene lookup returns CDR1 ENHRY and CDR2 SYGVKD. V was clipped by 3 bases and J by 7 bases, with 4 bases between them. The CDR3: CAISDKNSPLHF. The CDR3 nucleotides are TGTGCCATCAGTGACAAGAATTCACCCCTCCACTTT.

The CDR3 loop reads CASSQQPASQYF. The CDR3 nucleotides read TGCGCCAGCAGCCAACAACCCGCCTCGCAGTATTTT. The chain couples TRBV4-1 to TRBJ2-3; D remains unclear. The V gene lost 2 bases and the J gene lost 10 bases, with 10 bases spanning the gap. This CDR3 spans 12 amino acids. Germline V gives CDR1 MGHRA, CDR2 YSYEKL.

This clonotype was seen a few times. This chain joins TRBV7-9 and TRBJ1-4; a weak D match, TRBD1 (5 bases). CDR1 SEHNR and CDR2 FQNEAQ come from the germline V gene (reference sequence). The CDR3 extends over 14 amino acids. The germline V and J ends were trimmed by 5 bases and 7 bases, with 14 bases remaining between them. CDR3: CASSHAGTVEKLFF. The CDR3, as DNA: TGTGCCAGCAGCCATGCCGGGACGGTTGAAAAACTGTTTTTT.

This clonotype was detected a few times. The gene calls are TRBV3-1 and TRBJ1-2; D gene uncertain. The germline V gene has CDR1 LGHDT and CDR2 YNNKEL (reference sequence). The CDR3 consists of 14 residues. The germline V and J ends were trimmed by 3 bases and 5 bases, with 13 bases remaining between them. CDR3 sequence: CASSQGMDPYGYTF. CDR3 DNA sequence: TGTGCCAGCAGCCAGGGGATGGATCCTTATGGCTACACCTTC.

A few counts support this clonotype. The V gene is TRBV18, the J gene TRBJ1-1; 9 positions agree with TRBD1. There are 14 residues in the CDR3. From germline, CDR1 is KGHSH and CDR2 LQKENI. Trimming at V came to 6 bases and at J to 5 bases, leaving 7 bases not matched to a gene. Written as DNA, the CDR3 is TGTGCCAGCTCTCTACAGGGGGCGGTGACTGAAGCTTTCTTT. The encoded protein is CASSLQGAVTEAFF.

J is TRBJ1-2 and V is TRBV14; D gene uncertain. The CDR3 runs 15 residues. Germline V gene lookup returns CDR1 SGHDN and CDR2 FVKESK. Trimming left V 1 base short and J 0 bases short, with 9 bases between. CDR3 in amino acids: CASSQGGSSNYGYTF. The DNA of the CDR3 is TGTGCCAGCAGCCAAGGGGGTTCTTCTAACTATGGCTACACCTTC.

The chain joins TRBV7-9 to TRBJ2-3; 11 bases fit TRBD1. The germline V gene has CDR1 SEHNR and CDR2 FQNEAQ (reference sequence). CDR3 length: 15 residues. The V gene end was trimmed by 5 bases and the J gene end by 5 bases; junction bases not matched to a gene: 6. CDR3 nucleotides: TGTGCCAGCAGCCCGGGACAGGGGGTCGTAGATACGCAGTATTTT. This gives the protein CASSPGQGVVDTQYF.

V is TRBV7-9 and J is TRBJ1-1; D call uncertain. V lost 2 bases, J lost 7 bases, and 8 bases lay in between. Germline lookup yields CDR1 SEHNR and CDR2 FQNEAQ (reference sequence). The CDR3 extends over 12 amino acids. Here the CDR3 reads CASSLYNVEAFF. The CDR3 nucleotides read TGTGCCAGCAGCTTATACAATGTTGAAGCTTTCTTT.

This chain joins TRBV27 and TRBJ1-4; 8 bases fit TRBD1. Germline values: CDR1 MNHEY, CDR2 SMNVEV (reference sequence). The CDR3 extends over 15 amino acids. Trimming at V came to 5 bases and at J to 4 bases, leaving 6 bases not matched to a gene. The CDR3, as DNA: TGTGCCAGCAGTCCCTGGACAGGGATTAATGAAAAACTGTTTTTT. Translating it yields CASSPWTGINEKLFF.

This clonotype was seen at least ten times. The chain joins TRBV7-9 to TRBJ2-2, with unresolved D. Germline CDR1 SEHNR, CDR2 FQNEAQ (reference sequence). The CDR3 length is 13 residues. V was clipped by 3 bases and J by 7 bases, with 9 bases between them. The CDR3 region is CASSFRPYGELFF. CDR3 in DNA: TGTGCCAGCAGCTTTCGACCCTACGGGGAGCTGTTTTTT.

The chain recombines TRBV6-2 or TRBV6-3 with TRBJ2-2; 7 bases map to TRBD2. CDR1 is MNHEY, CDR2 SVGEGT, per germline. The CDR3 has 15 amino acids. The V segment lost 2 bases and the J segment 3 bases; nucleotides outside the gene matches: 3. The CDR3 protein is CASSYPSGDTGELFF. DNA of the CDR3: TGTGCCAGCAGTTACCCTAGCGGAGACACCGGGGAGCTGTTTTTT.

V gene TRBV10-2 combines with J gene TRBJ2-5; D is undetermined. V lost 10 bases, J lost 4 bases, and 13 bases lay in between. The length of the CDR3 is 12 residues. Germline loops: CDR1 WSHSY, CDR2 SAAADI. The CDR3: CATSVAGETQYF. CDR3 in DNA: TGCGCCACCTCAGTGGCTGGAGAGACCCAGTACTTC.

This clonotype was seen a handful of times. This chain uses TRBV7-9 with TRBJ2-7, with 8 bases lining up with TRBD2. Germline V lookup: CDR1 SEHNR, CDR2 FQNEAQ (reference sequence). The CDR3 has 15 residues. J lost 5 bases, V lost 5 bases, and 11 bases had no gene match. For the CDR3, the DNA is TGTGCCAGCAGCCTTGGACTAGCTCTGGGTGACGAGCAGTACTTC. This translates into CASSLGLALGDEQYF.

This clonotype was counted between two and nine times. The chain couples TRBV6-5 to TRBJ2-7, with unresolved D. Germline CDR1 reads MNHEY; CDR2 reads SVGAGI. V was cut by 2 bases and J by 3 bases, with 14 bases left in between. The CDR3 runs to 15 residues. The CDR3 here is CASSYGQPGVYEQYF. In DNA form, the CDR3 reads TGTGCCAGCAGTTACGGCCAGCCTGGGGTCTACGAGCAGTACTTC.

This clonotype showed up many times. This CDR3 reads CAISETYTQYF. The CDR3, as DNA: TGTGCCATCAGTGAGACGTATACGCAGTATTTT. The chain recombines TRBV10-3 with TRBJ2-3; the D is unclear. V was shortened by 2 bases and J by 7 bases, with 4 bases between the two germline ends. CDR1 and CDR2 (germline): ENHRY, SYGVKD. CDR3 length: 11 amino acids.

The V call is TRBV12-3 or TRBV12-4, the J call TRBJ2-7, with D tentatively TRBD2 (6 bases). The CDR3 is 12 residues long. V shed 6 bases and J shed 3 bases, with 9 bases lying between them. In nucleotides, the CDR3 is TGTGCCAGCAGGCCCGGGGGCTACGAGCAGTACTTC. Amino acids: CASRPGGYEQYF.

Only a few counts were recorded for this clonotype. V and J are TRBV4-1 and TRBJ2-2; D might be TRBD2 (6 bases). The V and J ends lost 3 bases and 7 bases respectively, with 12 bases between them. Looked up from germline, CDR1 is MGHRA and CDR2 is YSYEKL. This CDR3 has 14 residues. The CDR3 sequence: CASSQRDANGELFF. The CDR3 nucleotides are TGCGCCAGCAGCCAGCGGGACGCCAACGGGGAGCTGTTTTTT.

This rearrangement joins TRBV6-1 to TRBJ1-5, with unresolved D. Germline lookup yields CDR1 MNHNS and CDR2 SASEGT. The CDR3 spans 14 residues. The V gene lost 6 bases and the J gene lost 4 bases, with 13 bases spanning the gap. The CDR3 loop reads CASSESLGNQPQHF. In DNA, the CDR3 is TGTGCCAGCAGCGAGAGCTTAGGAAATCAGCCCCAGCATTTT.

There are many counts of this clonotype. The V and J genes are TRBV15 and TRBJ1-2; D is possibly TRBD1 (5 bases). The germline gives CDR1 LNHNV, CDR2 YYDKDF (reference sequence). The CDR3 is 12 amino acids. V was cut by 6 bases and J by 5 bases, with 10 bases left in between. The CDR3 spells CATSGDGYGYTF. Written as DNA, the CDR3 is TGTGCCACCAGTGGGGACGGGTATGGCTACACCTTC.